The T cell receptor beta chain under discussion was sequenced for a study of CD8+ T cells in alopecia areata. Study at large: The drug, oral tofacitinib, was given to treated patients at 5 to 10 mg twice daily.

TCR sequencing used cDNA made by reverse transcription of extracted RNA. Some clones are missing from TCRdb's copy, which holds only in-frame ones; the method was immunoSEQ multiplex PCR. The data show about 270,000 clones, around 64% seen once. Treatment indicated: oral pan-JAK inhibitor, 5-10 mg twice daily. The origin of this receptor is a human donor with alopecia areata. This specimen consisted of CD4+ T cells sorted from blood, obtained at approximately week 51, from a patient treated with tofacitinib.

The CDR3 sequence is CASSRSRVAKNIQYF. CDR3 bases: TGTGCCAGCAGCCGGTCGCGGGTAGCCAAAAACATTCAGTACTTC. The V call is TRBV11-1, the J call TRBJ2-4; D possibly corresponds to TRBD2 (5 bases). The CDR3 length is 15 residues. Per germline, CDR1 SGHAT and CDR2 FQDESV (reference sequence). Trimming stripped 5 bases from V and 0 bases from J, with 11 bases between.